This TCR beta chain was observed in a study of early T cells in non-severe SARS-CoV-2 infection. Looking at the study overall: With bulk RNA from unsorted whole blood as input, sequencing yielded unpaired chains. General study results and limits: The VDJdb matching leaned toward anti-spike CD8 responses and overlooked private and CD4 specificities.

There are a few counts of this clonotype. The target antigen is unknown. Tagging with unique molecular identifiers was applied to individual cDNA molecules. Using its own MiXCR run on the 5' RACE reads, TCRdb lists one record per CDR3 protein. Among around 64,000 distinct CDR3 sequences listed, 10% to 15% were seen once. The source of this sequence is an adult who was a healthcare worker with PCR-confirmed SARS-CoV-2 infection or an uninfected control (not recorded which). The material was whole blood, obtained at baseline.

The CDR3 here is CASRLGSGTGELFF. The CDR3 DNA reads TGTGCAAGTCGCTTAGGTTCTGGCACCGGGGAGCTGTTTTTT. The rearrangement joins TRBV12-2 to TRBJ2-2. TRBV12-2 is termed a pseudogene. The CDR3 spans 14 residues.